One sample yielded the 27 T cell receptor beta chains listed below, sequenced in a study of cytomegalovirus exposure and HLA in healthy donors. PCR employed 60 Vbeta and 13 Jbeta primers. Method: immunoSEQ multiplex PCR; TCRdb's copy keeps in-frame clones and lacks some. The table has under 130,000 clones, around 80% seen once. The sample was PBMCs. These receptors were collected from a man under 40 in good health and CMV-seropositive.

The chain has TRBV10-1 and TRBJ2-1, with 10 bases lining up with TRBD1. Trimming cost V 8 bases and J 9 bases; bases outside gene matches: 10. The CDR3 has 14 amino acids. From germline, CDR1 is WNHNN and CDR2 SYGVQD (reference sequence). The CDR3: CASSPGQGIGEQFF. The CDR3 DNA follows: TGCGCCAGCTCACCGGGACAGGGGATCGGTGAGCAGTTCTTC.

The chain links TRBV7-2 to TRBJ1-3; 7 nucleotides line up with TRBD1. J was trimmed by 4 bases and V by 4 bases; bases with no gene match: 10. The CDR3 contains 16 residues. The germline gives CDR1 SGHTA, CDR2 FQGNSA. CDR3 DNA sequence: TGTGCCAGCAGCTCCGGACCGGACAGGCTAGGAAACACCATATATTTT. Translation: CASSSGPDRLGNTIYF.

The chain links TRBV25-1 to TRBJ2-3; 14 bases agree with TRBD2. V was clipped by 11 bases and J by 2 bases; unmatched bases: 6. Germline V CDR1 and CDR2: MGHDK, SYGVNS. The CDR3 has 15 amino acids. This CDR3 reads CAGQTSGGDTDTQYF. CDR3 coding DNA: TGTGCCGGGCAGACTAGCGGGGGGGACACAGATACGCAGTATTTT.

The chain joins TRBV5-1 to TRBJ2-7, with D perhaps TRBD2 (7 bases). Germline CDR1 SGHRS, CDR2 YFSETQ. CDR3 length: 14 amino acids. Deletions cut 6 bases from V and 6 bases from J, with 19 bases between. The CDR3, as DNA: TGCGCCAGCACCCTCCAGGGGTTAGCGGGCGAGCAGTACTTC. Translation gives CASTLQGLAGEQYF.

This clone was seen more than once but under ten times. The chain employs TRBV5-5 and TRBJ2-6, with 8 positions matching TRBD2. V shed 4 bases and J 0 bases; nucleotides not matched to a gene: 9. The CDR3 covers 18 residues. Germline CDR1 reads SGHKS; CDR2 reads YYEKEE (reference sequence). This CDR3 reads CASSRGGIRGSGANVLTF. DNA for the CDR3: TGTGCCAGCAGCCGGGGGGGCATCCGGGGCTCTGGGGCCAACGTCCTGACTTTC. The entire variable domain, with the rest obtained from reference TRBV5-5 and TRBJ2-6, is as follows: DAGVTQSPTHLIKTRGQQVTLRCSPISGHKSVSWYQQVLGQGPQFIFQYYEKEERGRGNFPDRFSARQFPNYSSELNVNALLLGDSALYLCASSRGGIRGSGANVLTFGAGSRLTVL.

The CDR3 nucleotides are TGCGCCAGCAGCCATGGAGTGGCCCCCCACTACAATGAGCAGTTCTTC. Protein: CASSHGVAPHYNEQFF. This chain links TRBV4-1 with TRBJ2-1; D is unclear. V shed 3 bases and J shed 3 bases, with 15 bases lying between them. Per the germline V gene, CDR1 is MGHRA and CDR2 is YSYEKL. The CDR3 is made up of 16 amino acids.

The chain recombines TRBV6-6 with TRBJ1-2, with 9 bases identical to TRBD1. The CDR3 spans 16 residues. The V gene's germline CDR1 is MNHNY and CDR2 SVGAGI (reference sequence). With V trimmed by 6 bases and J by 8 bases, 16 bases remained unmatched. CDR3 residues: CASSSETGTGLGGYTF. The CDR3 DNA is TGTGCCAGCAGCTCAGAGACCGGGACAGGGCTAGGGGGCTACACCTTC.

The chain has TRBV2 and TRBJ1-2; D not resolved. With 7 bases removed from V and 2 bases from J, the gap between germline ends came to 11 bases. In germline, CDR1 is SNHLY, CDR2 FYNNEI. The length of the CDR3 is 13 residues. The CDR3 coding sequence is TGTGCCAGCATAGAGGCTGAAAACTATGGCTACACCTTC. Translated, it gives CASIEAENYGYTF.

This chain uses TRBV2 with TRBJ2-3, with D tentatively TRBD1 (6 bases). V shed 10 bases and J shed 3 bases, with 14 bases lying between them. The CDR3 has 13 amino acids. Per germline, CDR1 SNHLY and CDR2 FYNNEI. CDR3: CATSPQGTDTQYF. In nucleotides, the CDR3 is TGTGCCACTTCTCCACAGGGAACAGATACGCAGTATTTT.

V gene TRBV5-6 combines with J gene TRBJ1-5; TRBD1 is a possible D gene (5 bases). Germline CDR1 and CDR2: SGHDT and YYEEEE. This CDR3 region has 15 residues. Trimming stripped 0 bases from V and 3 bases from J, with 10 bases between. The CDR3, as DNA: TGTGCCAGCAGCTTGGCAGGGCTGATCAATCAGCCCCAGCATTTT. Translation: CASSLAGLINQPQHF.

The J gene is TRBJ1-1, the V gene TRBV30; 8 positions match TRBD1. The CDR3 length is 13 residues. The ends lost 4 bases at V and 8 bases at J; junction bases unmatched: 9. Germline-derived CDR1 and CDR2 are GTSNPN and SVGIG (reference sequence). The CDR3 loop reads CAWIDRGRLEAFF. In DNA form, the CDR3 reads TGTGCCTGGATTGACAGGGGACGGCTAGAAGCTTTCTTT. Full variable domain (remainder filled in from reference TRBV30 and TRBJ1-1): SQTIHQWPATLVQPVGSPLSLECTVEGTSNPNLYWYRQAAGRGLQLLFYSVGIGQISSEVPQNLSASRPQDRQFILSSKKLLLSDSGFYLCAWIDRGRLEAFFGQGTRLTVV.

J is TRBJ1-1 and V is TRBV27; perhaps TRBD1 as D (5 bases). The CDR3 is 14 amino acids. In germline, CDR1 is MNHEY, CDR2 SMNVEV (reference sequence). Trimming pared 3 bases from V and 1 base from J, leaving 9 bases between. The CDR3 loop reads CASSFRGGNTEAFF. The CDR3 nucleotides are TGTGCCAGCAGTTTTAGGGGAGGGAACACTGAAGCTTTCTTT.

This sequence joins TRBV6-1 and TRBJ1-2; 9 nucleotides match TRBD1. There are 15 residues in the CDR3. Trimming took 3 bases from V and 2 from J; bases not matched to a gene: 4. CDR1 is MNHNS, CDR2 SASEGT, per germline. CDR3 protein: CASSEGTGPNYGYTF. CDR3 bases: TGTGCCAGCAGTGAGGGGACAGGGCCCAACTATGGCTACACCTTC.

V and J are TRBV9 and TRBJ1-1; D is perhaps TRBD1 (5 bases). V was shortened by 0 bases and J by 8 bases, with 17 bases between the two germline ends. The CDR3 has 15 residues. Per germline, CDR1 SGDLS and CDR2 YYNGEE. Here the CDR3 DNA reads TGTGCCAGCAGCGTAGGAACGACCGCAACAGGAGAAGCTTTCTTT. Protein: CASSVGTTATGEAFF.

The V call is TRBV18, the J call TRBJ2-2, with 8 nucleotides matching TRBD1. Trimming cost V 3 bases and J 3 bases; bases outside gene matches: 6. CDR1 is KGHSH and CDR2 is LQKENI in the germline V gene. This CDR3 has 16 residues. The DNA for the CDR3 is TGTGCCAGCTCACCGGACAGGGATGCGGACACCGGGGAGCTGTTTTTT. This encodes CASSPDRDADTGELFF.

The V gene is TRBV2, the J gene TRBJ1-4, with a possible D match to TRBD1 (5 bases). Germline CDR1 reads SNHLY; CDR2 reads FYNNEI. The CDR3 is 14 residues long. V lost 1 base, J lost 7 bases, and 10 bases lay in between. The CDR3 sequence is CASSEVQGGEKLFF. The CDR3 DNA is TGTGCCAGCAGTGAAGTTCAGGGTGGTGAAAAACTGTTTTTT.

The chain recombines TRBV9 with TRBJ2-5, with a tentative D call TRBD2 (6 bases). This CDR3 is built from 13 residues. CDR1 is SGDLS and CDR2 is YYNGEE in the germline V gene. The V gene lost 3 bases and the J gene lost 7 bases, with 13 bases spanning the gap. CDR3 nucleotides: TGTGCCAGCAGCGAGAGGGCGGGGCGGACCCAGTACTTC. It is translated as CASSERAGRTQYF.

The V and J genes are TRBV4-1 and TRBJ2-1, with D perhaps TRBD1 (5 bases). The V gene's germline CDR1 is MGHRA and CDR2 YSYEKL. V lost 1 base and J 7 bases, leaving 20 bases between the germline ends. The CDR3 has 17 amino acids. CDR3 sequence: CASSQVQVLPFVNEQFF. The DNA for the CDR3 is TGCGCCAGCAGCCAAGTACAGGTCCTCCCTTTTGTTAATGAGCAGTTCTTC.

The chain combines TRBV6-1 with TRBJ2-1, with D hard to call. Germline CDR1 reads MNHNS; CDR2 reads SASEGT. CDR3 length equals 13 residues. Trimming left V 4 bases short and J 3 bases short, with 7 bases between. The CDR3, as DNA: TGTGCCAGCAGTGCCCGGAGCTACAATGAGCAGTTCTTC. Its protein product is CASSARSYNEQFF.

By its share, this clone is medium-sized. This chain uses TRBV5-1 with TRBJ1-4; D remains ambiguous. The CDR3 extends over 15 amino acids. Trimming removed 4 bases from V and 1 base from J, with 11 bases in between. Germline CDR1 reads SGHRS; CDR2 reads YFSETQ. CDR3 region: CASSAGGLTNEKLFF. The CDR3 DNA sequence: TGCGCCAGCAGCGCCGGAGGGTTAACTAATGAAAAACTGTTTTTT.

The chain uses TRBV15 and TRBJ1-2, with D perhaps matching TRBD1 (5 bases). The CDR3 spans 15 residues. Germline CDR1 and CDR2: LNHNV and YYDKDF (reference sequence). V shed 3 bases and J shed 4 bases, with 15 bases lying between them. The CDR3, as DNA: TGTGCCACCAGCAGGGGGGGGGAGGGGTCCTATGGCTACACCTTC. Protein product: CATSRGGEGSYGYTF.

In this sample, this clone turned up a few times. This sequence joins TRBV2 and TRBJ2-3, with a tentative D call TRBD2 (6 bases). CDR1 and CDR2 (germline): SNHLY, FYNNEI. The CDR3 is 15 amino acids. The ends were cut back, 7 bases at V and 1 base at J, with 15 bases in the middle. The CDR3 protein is CASIVGGVGTDTQYF. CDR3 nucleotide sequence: TGTGCCAGCATCGTGGGGGGAGTAGGCACAGATACGCAGTATTTT.

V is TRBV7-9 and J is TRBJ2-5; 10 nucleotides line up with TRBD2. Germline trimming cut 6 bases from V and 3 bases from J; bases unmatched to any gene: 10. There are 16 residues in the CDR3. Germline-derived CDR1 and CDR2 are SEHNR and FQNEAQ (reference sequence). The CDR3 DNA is TGTGCCAGCAGAACCTATAGCGGGGGGCCGGAAGAGACCCAGTACTTC. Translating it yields CASRTYSGGPEETQYF.

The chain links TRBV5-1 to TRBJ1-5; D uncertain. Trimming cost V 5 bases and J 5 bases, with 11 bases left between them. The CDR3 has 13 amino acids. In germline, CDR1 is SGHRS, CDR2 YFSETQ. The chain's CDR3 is CASSPGIDQPQHF. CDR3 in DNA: TGCGCCAGCAGTCCAGGAATCGATCAGCCCCAGCATTTT.

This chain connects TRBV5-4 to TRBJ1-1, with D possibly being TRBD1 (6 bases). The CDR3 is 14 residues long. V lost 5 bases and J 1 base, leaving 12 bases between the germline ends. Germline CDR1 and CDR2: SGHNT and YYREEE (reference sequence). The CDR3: CASRLWGPNTEAFF. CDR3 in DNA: TGTGCCAGCAGGTTGTGGGGGCCGAACACTGAAGCTTTCTTT. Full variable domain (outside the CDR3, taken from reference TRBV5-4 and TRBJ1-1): ETGVTQSPTHLIKTRGQQVTLRCSSQSGHNTVSWYQQALGQGPQFIFQYYREEENGRGNFPPRFSGLQFPNYSSELNVNALELDDSALYLCASRLWGPNTEAFFGQGTRLTVV.

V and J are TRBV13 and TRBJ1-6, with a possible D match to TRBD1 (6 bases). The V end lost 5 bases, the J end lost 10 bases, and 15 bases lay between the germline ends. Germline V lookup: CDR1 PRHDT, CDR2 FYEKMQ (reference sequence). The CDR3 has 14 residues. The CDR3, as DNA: TGTGCCAGCAGCGAGGGACACCGGAGGTCACCCCTCCACTTT. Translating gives CASSEGHRRSPLHF. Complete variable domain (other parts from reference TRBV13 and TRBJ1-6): AAGVIQSPRHLIKEKRETATLKCYPIPRHDTVYWYQQGPGQDPQFLISFYEKMQSDKGSIPDRFSAQQFSDYHSELNMSSLELGDSALYFCASSEGHRRSPLHFGNGTRLTVT.

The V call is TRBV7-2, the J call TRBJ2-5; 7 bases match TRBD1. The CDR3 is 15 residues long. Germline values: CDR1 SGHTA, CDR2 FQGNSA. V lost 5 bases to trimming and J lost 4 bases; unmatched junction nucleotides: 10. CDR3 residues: CASSPRTGRGETQYF. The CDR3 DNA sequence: TGTGCCAGCAGCCCACGGACAGGCAGGGGAGAGACCCAGTACTTC.